This T cell receptor beta chain is drawn from a study of T-cell reconstitution after alpha-beta-depleted transplantation in children. This clonotype has ten or more counts. Its antigen is as yet unknown. J gave up 5 bases and V 3 bases, and 6 bases lay outside the gene matches. The CDR3 sequence is 15 residues long. CDR1 and CDR2 from the germline V gene are SEHNR and FQNEAQ (reference sequence). General study points: The high TCRbeta diversity at day 60 in some patients came from surviving recipient T cells and thymic progenitors.

TCRbeta library preparation incorporated unique molecular identifiers. MiXCR, run by TCRdb on the PCR reads, gives a single entry per CDR3 protein. In the table there are 200,000 to 250,000 distinct CDR3 sequences, roughly a tenth of which are singletons. The source of this sequence is a child younger than two with acute myeloid leukemia, due to receive a stem cell transplant. The genes are TRBV7-9 and TRBJ2-2; TRBD2 aligns across 7 bases. The sample in question was PBMCs, obtained before TCRalphabeta/CD19-depleted stem cell transplant. The CDR3: CASSLISGITGELFF. The CDR3, as DNA: TGTGCCAGCAGCTTGATCAGCGGGATAACCGGGGAGCTGTTTTTT.